This T cell receptor beta chain comes out of a study of blood T cell repertoires in COVID-19. Method: immunoSEQ multiplex PCR; TCRdb's copy keeps in-frame clones and lacks some. In the table there are about 40,000 clones, approximately 88% of which are singletons. The V gene lost 6 bases and the J gene lost 0 bases, with 7 bases spanning the gap. This CDR3 has 13 amino acids. The sequence was obtained from a human donor in a cohort sampled during active COVID-19. Material for sequencing was peripheral blood. J is TRBJ2-3 and V is TRBV12-3 or TRBV12-4; D gene uncertain. The CDR3 protein is CASRASSTDTQYF. In DNA, the CDR3 is TGTGCCAGCAGGGCCTCTAGCACAGATACGCAGTATTTT.